These 2 T cell receptor beta chains came from one sample sequenced in a study of blood T cells in healthy people across ages. With a J-beta primer mix and a sample-barcoded 5' primer, a second PCR ran roughly 6 to 12 cycles. TCRdb processed the 5' RACE reads anew with MiXCR; each CDR3 protein has one entry. The profile shows 1,500,000 or so distinct CDR3 sequences, 59% of them singletons. The specimen sequenced was blood. These receptors were collected from a man aged 18 to 35 in good health.

V and J are TRBV12-3 or TRBV12-4 and TRBJ2-1; TRBD2 matches at 11 bases. The J call may be faulty, since TRBJ2-7 better matches the DNA end. CDR3 length equals 16 residues. The CDR3 region has the DNA TGTGCCAGCAGCCCATTAGCGGGAGGGCTTTGGAATGAGCAGTACTTC. Protein product: CASSPLAGGLWNEQYF.

This clonotype was found a few times. The chain links TRBV20-1 to TRBJ1-1; D ambiguous. Per germline, CDR1 DFQATT and CDR2 SNEGSKA (reference sequence). Trimming pared 2 bases from V and 7 bases from J, leaving 17 bases between. This CDR3 has 14 amino acids. CDR3 sequence (DNA): TGCAGTGCTAGACCCGGGCCTTTGCGAAATGAAGCTTTCTTT. Its translation is CSARPGPLRNEAFF.